The rows below give T cell receptor beta chains drawn from one sample of a study of T-cell memory formation after mild COVID-19. TCRdb reprocessed the 5' RACE reads with MiXCR, giving one entry per CDR3 protein. The repertoire holds 350,000 to 500,000 distinct CDR3 sequences, with 18% as singletons. Material: PBMCs or a T cell subset sorted from them (not recorded which). These receptors originate from a man between 18 and 35 years old who had mild COVID-19 (a few samples of this study predate the infection). Cell type and time point are not known. Each CDR3 is given with its conserved first and last residue. Fields, in order: clone size, D gene, J gene, V gene, CDR3 DNA, CDR3 protein. The D gene is left open where the match is weak. The size field is filled for only some rows; it gives once, few, many or a size class.

size: NA; D: NA; J: TRBJ2-2; V: TRBV5-1; DNA: TGCGCCAGCAGCTTGATGGGGAATACCGGGGAGCTGTTTTTT; CDR3: CASSLMGNTGELFF
size: NA; D: TRBD1; J: TRBJ1-5; V: TRBV18; DNA: TGTGCCAGCTCACCAGGACAGGGGGACACTCAGCCCCAGCATTTT; CDR3: CASSPGQGDTQPQHF
size: NA; D: NA; J: TRBJ2-3; V: TRBV7-2; DNA: TGTGCCAGCAGTCCTGGGACCCCCGGGGATACGCAGTATTTT; CDR3: CASSPGTPGDTQYF
size: few; D: NA; J: TRBJ2-7; V: TRBV6-5; DNA: TGTGCCAGCAGTTACTCGACGGTGACCTACGAGCAGTACTTC; CDR3: CASSYSTVTYEQYF
size: few; D: TRBD2; J: TRBJ2-1; V: TRBV4-2; DNA: TGTGCCAGCAGCCAAGGCCTAGCGGGGAAGGCCAATGAGCAGTTCTTC; CDR3: CASSQGLAGKANEQFF
size: NA; D: TRBD2; J: TRBJ2-7; V: TRBV7-2; DNA: TGTGCCAGCAGACCTCGGACTAGCGGGGGGTACGAGCAGTACTTC; CDR3: CASRPRTSGGYEQYF
size: NA; D: TRBD2; J: TRBJ2-1; V: TRBV5-1; DNA: TGCGCCAGCAGCTTACTAGCGGGGCTCAATGAGCAGTTCTTC; CDR3: CASSLLAGLNEQFF
size: few; D: TRBD2; J: TRBJ2-5; V: TRBV7-2; DNA: TGTGCCAGCAGCCCGACTAGCAGAGGGGAGGAGACCCAGTACTTC; CDR3: CASSPTSRGEETQYF
size: NA; D: TRBD2; J: TRBJ2-3; V: TRBV5-1; DNA: TGCGCCAGCAGCCCTAGACTAGCGGCAAGCACAGATACGCAGTATTTT; CDR3: CASSPRLAASTDTQYF
size: NA; D: NA; J: TRBJ2-7; V: TRBV11-2; DNA: TGTGCCAGCAAGCCTGGGGCTGGGGCCTACGAGCAGTACTTC; CDR3: CASKPGAGAYEQYF
size: few; D: TRBD1; J: TRBJ1-5; V: TRBV6-5; DNA: TGTGCCAGCAGTTCACACGGGACAGGGAAACAGCCCCAGCATTTT; CDR3: CASSSHGTGKQPQHF
size: few; D: NA; J: TRBJ2-2; V: TRBV6-5; DNA: TGTGCCAGCAGTTATAAGAGTACCGGGGAGCTGTTTTTT; CDR3: CASSYKSTGELFF
size: few; D: TRBD1; J: TRBJ1-2; V: TRBV5-1; DNA: TGCGCCAGCAGCCCGAAAGGACAGGGGCCAAACTATGGCTACACCTTC; CDR3: CASSPKGQGPNYGYTF
size: NA; D: NA; J: TRBJ1-1; V: TRBV7-2; DNA: TGTGCCAGCAGCCCTCTGAGGGGCACTGAAGCTTTCTTT; CDR3: CASSPLRGTEAFF
size: NA; D: NA; J: TRBJ1-1; V: TRBV3-1; DNA: TGTGCCAGCAGCCAAGAATACAGGAACACTGAAGCTTTCTTT; CDR3: CASSQEYRNTEAFF
size: few; D: NA; J: TRBJ1-2; V: TRBV20-1; DNA: TGCAGTGCTAGAGAGAAGGTCGTAAACGGCTACACCTTC; CDR3: CSAREKVVNGYTF
size: few; D: TRBD2; J: TRBJ2-2; V: TRBV12-5; DNA: TGTGCTAGTGGTCCTGGACTAGCGGGAAACACCGGGGAGCTGTTTTTT; CDR3: CASGPGLAGNTGELFF
size: few; D: NA; J: TRBJ1-5; V: TRBV6-6; DNA: TGTGCCAGCAGTTACTCTGACACTGATCAGCCCCAGCATTTT; CDR3: CASSYSDTDQPQHF
size: NA; D: TRBD1; J: TRBJ1-1; V: TRBV5-1; DNA: TGCGCCAGCAGCTGGGACAGGCTGTCGTCTGAAGCTTTCTTT; CDR3: CASSWDRLSSEAFF